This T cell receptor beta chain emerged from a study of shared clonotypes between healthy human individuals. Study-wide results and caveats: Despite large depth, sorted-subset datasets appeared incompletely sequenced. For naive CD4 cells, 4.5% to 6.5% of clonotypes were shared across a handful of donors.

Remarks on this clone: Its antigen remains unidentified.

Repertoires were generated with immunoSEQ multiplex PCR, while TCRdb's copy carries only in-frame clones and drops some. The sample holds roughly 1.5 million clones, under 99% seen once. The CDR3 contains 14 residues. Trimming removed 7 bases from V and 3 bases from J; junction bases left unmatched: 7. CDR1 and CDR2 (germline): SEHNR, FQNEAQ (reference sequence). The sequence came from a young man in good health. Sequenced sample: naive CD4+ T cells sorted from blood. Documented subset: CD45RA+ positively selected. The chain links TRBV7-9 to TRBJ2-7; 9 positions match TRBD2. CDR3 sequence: CASTLSGRDYEQYF. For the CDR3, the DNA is TGTGCCAGCACCCTTAGCGGGAGAGACTACGAGCAGTACTTC. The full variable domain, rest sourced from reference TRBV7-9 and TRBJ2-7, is DTGVSQNPRHKITKRGQNVTFRCDPISEHNRLYWYRQTLGQGPEFLTYFQNEAQLEKSRLLSDRFSAERPKGSFSTLEIQRTEQGDSAMYLCASTLSGRDYEQYFGPGTRLTVT.